This entry lists 9 T cell receptor beta chains sequenced from one sample in a study of blood T cell repertoires in COVID-19. Using immunoSEQ multiplex PCR, the repertoire was profiled, and TCRdb retains in-frame clones only, with some absent. The table shows 40,000 to 50,000 clones, with around 85% occurring only once. Sample: peripheral blood. These receptors originate from a man aged 35 to 55 with active or convalescent COVID-19.

The CDR3 region has the DNA TGTGCCAGCAGCTTGTACGAGACAAACACCGGGGAGCTGTTTTTT. Amino acids: CASSLYETNTGELFF. The chain links TRBV5-5 to TRBJ2-2; no firm D call. The CDR3 runs to 15 residues. The V gene lost 1 base and the J gene lost 2 bases, with 9 bases spanning the gap. CDR1 and CDR2 (germline): SGHKS, YYEKEE (reference sequence).

V and J are TRBV6-6 and TRBJ2-1; D is ambiguous. Per germline, CDR1 MNHNY and CDR2 SVGAGI (reference sequence). This CDR3 comprises 12 residues. Trimming removed 6 bases from V and 6 bases from J, with 9 bases in between. DNA for the CDR3: TGTGCCAGCAGATTGGAGAGCAATGAGCAGTTCTTC. Its translation: CASRLESNEQFF.

This clone was counted between two and nine times. The genes are TRBV12-5 and TRBJ1-2, with 12 nucleotides matching TRBD1. There are 14 residues in the CDR3. The germline gives CDR1 LGHNT, CDR2 FRNRAP. The CDR3 DNA reads TGTCCCCGGGACAGGGGGCGGAGAAGCTATGGCTACACCTTC. Its protein is CPRDRGRRSYGYTF.

V gene TRBV28 combines with J gene TRBJ1-5; 10 positions match TRBD1. Germline V lookup: CDR1 MDHEN, CDR2 SYDVKM. The CDR3 covers 13 residues. With V trimmed by 6 bases and J by 10 bases, 6 bases remained unmatched. CDR3 protein: CASRRGQGQPQHF. The DNA for the CDR3 is TGTGCCAGCAGAAGGGGACAGGGGCAACCCCAGCATTTT.

The chain uses TRBV3-1 (or the pseudogene TRBV3-2) and TRBJ2-4; D might be TRBD1 (5 bases). Trimming removed 6 bases at V and 0 bases at J, with 21 bases between. The V gene's germline CDR1 is LGHDT and CDR2 YNNKEL (reference sequence). The CDR3 sequence is 18 residues long. This chain's CDR3 is CASRRKGQPRIAKNIQYF. The CDR3 nucleotides are TGTGCCAGCAGACGCAAGGGGCAGCCCCGAATAGCCAAAAACATTCAGTACTTC.

This clone has a single count. The rearrangement joins TRBV30 to TRBJ2-7; 9 bases fit TRBD2. The CDR3 totals 15 residues. Trimming at V came to 3 bases and at J to 2 bases, leaving 8 bases not matched to a gene. The V gene's germline CDR1 is GTSNPN and CDR2 SVGIG (reference sequence). The CDR3 spells CAWRRQAGGPYEQYF. The CDR3 nucleotides read TGTGCCTGGAGAAGACAAGCGGGGGGACCCTACGAGCAGTACTTC.

V gene TRBV30 combines with J gene TRBJ2-5; TRBD2 is a possible D gene (6 bases). Trimming cost V 4 bases and J 5 bases, with 14 bases left between them. CDR3 length: 13 amino acids. Germline CDR1 GTSNPN, CDR2 SVGIG (reference sequence). The CDR3 region is CAWTLTSTETQYF. The CDR3 nucleotides read TGTGCCTGGACCCTGACTAGTACGGAGACCCAGTACTTC.

The genes are TRBV19 and TRBJ2-4, with D perhaps TRBD1 (5 bases). The CDR3 has 15 residues. V shed 3 bases and J shed 4 bases, with 13 bases lying between them. CDR1 and CDR2 from the germline V gene are LNHDA and SQIVND (reference sequence). CDR3 coding DNA: TGTGCCAGTAGTATCCTCGACAGCCTGAAAAACATTCAGTACTTC. Protein sequence: CASSILDSLKNIQYF.

This chain uses TRBV29-1 with TRBJ1-1; D may be TRBD1 (5 bases). Germline loops: CDR1 SQVTM, CDR2 ANQGSEA. The CDR3 has 12 residues. V dropped 5 bases and J dropped 6 bases, with 13 bases sitting between them. CDR3 DNA sequence: TGCAGCGTTTGGGGGGGGATCGCTGAAGCTTTCTTT. It translates to CSVWGGIAEAFF.